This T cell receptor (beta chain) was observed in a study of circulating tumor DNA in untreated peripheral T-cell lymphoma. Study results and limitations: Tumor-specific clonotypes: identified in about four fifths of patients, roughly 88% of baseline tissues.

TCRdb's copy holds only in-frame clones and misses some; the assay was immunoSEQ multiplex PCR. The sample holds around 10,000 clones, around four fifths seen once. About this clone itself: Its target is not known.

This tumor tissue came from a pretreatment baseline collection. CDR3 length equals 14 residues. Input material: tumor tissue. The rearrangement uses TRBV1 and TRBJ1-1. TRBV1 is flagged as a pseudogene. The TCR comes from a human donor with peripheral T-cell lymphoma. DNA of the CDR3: TGCGCCAGCAGCCAAGCCCGGCCGAACACTGAAGCTTTCTTT. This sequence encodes CASSQARPNTEAFF.